This T cell receptor (beta chain) is from a study of breast tumors, draining lymph nodes, adjacent tissues. TCRdb recomputed calls from the multiplex PCR reads with MiXCR, one row per CDR3 protein. The repertoire has around 130,000 distinct CDR3 sequences, around 21% of them found once; the top ten carry about 2.2%. Study results and limitations: Tumor and nontumor repertoires were significantly more similar in luminal-like than in basal-like breast cancer.

The lymph nodes were axillary draining lymph nodes from breast cancer patients. At least ten counts were recorded for this clonotype. Its specificity is unknown. The CDR3 runs to 13 residues. Trimming took off 1 base at V and 10 bases at J, with 11 bases between the two ends. CDR1 is DFQATT, CDR2 SNEGSKA, per germline (reference sequence). The source material was axillary lymph node tissue. This chain uses TRBV20-1 with TRBJ1-6, with D perhaps matching TRBD1 (6 bases). The source is a female donor with breast cancer. Some clones in this sample may be carry-over from other donors' samples. The CDR3 spells CSARVDSRSPLHF. CDR3 nucleotides: TGCAGTGCTAGAGTGGACAGCCGGTCACCCCTCCACTTT.